The 30 T cell receptor beta chains reported below all come from one sample, sequenced in a study of cytomegalovirus exposure and HLA in healthy donors. PCR employed 60 Vbeta and 13 Jbeta primers. Sequencing used immunoSEQ multiplex PCR; TCRdb keeps in-frame clones, though not all of them. The table shows roughly 230,000 clones, with roughly 78% occurring only once. The specimen sequenced was PBMCs. Receptor source: a boy between 10 and 17 years old in good health and CMV-seronegative.

The chain combines TRBV18 with TRBJ2-5, with a tentative D call TRBD1 (7 bases). The CDR3 contains 14 residues. Per the germline V gene, CDR1 is KGHSH and CDR2 is LQKENI. Trimming cost V 6 bases and J 4 bases, with 15 bases left between them. The CDR3 DNA is TGTGCCAGCTCTCGGACCCAGGGGGGAGAGACCCAGTACTTC. Protein: CASSRTQGGETQYF.

J is TRBJ2-7 and V is TRBV5-1; 10 bases are a match to TRBD1. V lost 1 base, J lost 1 base, and 2 bases stayed unmatched. CDR3 length: 15 amino acids. Germline loops: CDR1 SGHRS, CDR2 YFSETQ. In DNA, the CDR3 is TGCGCCAGCAGCTTGCGACAGGGGGCTTCCTACGAGCAGTACTTC. It codes for CASSLRQGASYEQYF.

J is TRBJ1-4 and V is TRBV6-6; 7 bases line up with TRBD1. Germline trimming cut 2 bases from V and 15 bases from J; bases unmatched to any gene: 12. Looked up from germline, CDR1 is MNHNY and CDR2 is SVGAGI (reference sequence). This CDR3 is built from 14 residues. The CDR3 region has the DNA TGTGCCAGCAGTTACATTACAGGGGCGAGAGGATTGTTTTTT. Amino acid sequence: CASSYITGARGLFF.

The chain uses TRBV19 and TRBJ2-2; 7 positions agree with TRBD1. V shed 4 bases and J 6 bases; nucleotides not matched to a gene: 11. Looked up from germline, CDR1 is LNHDA and CDR2 is SQIVND (reference sequence). The CDR3 extends over 16 amino acids. The CDR3 region has the DNA TGTGCCAGTAGTAACCGGGACAGTGGTGGATCCGGGGAGCTGTTTTTT. The encoded protein is CASSNRDSGGSGELFF. Filled out from reference TRBV19 and TRBJ2-2, the complete variable domain reads DGGITQSPKYLFRKEGQNVTLSCEQNLNHDAMYWYRQDPGQGLRLIYYSQIVNDFQKGDIAEGYSVSREKKESFPLTVTSAQKNPTAFYLCASSNRDSGGSGELFFGEGSRLTVL.

A few counts support this clone. The chain uses TRBV27 and TRBJ2-7, with 7 nucleotides matching TRBD1. Trimming cost V 2 bases and J 5 bases; bases outside gene matches: 3. Germline-derived CDR1 and CDR2 are MNHEY and SMNVEV (reference sequence). The CDR3 has 13 amino acids. CDR3 region: CASSLDRVDEQYF. Here the CDR3 DNA reads TGTGCCAGCAGTTTAGACAGGGTCGACGAGCAGTACTTC.

CDR3 residues: CASSIGGGGYTF. CDR3 nucleotide sequence: TGTGCCAGTAGTATAGGGGGGGGCGGCTACACCTTC. The chain employs TRBV19 and TRBJ1-2; maybe TRBD1 (6 bases). The V and J ends lost 1 base and 8 bases respectively, with 8 bases between them. Looked up from germline, CDR1 is LNHDA and CDR2 is SQIVND (reference sequence). The CDR3 loop spans 12 amino acids.

This chain links TRBV6-5 with TRBJ1-2; perhaps TRBD1 as D (5 bases). CDR3 length: 15 residues. The germline V gene has CDR1 MNHEY and CDR2 SVGAGI. V was cut by 5 bases and J by 4 bases, with 17 bases left in between. This CDR3 is CASSPGPTGFYGYTF. Here the CDR3 DNA reads TGTGCCAGCAGTCCGGGTCCTACAGGATTCTATGGCTACACCTTC.

This chain links TRBV21-1 with TRBJ2-7; TRBD1 is the table's D call and was not checked against the DNA. TRBV21-1 corresponds to a pseudogene. The CDR3 runs 17 residues. CDR3 region: CASSPRSTSERFYEQYF. For the CDR3, the DNA is TGTGCCAGCAGCCCCAGGTCGACGTCCGAAAGATTCTACGAGCAGTACTTC.

This chain links TRBV6-6 with TRBJ1-1; no reliable D call. CDR3 length equals 12 residues. CDR1 is MNHNY, CDR2 SVGAGI, per germline (reference sequence). Trimming left V 2 bases short and J 5 bases short, with 6 bases between. CDR3 sequence: CASSYSRTEAFF. CDR3 coding DNA: TGTGCCAGCAGTTACAGCAGGACTGAAGCTTTCTTT.

The genes are TRBV4-1 and TRBJ1-3; maybe TRBD1 (6 bases). Germline-derived CDR1 and CDR2 are MGHRA and YSYEKL. Trimming stripped 4 bases from V and 4 bases from J, with 11 bases between. The CDR3 extends over 14 amino acids. In DNA, the CDR3 is TGCGCCAGCAGCCTGGGACACGGGGGAAACACCATATATTTT. Translation: CASSLGHGGNTIYF.

This clone was detected only a few times. The rearrangement links TRBV9 to TRBJ2-2, with D perhaps matching TRBD2 (6 bases). V gave up 0 bases and J gave up 1 base, with 13 bases separating them. Germline loops: CDR1 SGDLS, CDR2 YYNGEE. The CDR3 has 17 residues. The CDR3 sequence is CASSVAGVPLNTGELFF. CDR3 nucleotide sequence: TGTGCCAGCAGCGTAGCGGGGGTACCCTTGAACACCGGGGAGCTGTTTTTT.

This chain uses TRBV19 with TRBJ2-3; 9 bases are shared with TRBD1. The CDR3 loop spans 12 amino acids. The germline V gene encodes CDR1 LNHDA and CDR2 SQIVND (reference sequence). The V and J ends lost 11 bases and 1 base, in that order; junction bases with no gene match: 1. CDR3 in DNA: TGTGCCCGGGACAGGGGCACAGATACGCAGTATTTT. This gives the protein CARDRGTDTQYF.

The CDR3 DNA reads TGTGCCAGCAGCGTAGGGGCACTAGCGGGAGCGTGGTACAATGAGCAGTTCTTC. It is translated as CASSVGALAGAWYNEQFF. V gene TRBV9 combines with J gene TRBJ2-1; 11 bases line up with TRBD2. The CDR3 has 18 residues. Per the germline V gene, CDR1 is SGDLS and CDR2 is YYNGEE. V shed 0 bases and J 4 bases; nucleotides not matched to a gene: 9. The entire variable domain, with the rest obtained from reference TRBV9 and TRBJ2-1, is as follows: DSGVTQTPKHLITATGQRVTLRCSPRSGDLSVYWYQQSLDQGLQFLIQYYNGEERAKGNILERFSAQQFPDLHSELNLSSLELGDSALYFCASSVGALAGAWYNEQFFGPGTRLTVL.

The chain recombines TRBV2 with TRBJ2-2; TRBD1 aligns across 10 bases. V lost 3 bases to trimming and J lost 9 bases; unmatched junction nucleotides: 7. From germline, CDR1 is SNHLY and CDR2 FYNNEI. The CDR3 runs to 15 residues. The CDR3 region is CASSEGDRGERELFF. The CDR3 nucleotides are TGTGCCAGCAGTGAGGGGGACAGGGGTGAGAGGGAGCTGTTTTTT.

The chain links TRBV5-1 to TRBJ2-3; 8 nucleotides match TRBD2. CDR1 SGHRS and CDR2 YFSETQ come from the germline V gene. V shed 4 bases, J shed 3 bases, and the junction held 10 bases outside the gene matches. The CDR3 runs to 16 residues. For the CDR3, the DNA is TGCGCCAGCAGCGACGGGGGGGGAGCGGGAACAGATACGCAGTATTTT. It translates to CASSDGGGAGTDTQYF.

The chain links TRBV10-1 to TRBJ2-3; 10 positions agree with TRBD2. The CDR3 is 17 residues long. Unmatched junction bases numbered 13, after V lost 8 bases and J lost 2 bases. In germline, CDR1 is WNHNN, CDR2 SYGVQD (reference sequence). The CDR3 sequence is CASPLAGALKDTDTQYF. The CDR3 nucleotides read TGCGCCAGCCCCCTAGCGGGAGCCTTGAAAGACACAGATACGCAGTATTTT.

The V call is TRBV5-1, the J call TRBJ2-7, with D hard to call. The CDR3 is 12 amino acids. Germline CDR1 and CDR2: SGHRS and YFSETQ. V lost 3 bases to trimming and J lost 4 bases, with 8 bases between them. The CDR3, as DNA: TGCGCCAGCAGCTCTCTCGGGTACGAGCAGTACTTC. This gives the protein CASSSLGYEQYF. Full variable domain (rest looked up from reference TRBV5-1 and TRBJ2-7): KAGVTQTPRYLIKTRGQQVTLSCSPISGHRSVSWYQQTPGQGLQFLFEYFSETQRNKGNFPGRFSGRQFSNSRSEMNVSTLELGDSALYLCASSSLGYEQYFGPGTRLTVT.

V and J are TRBV23-1 and TRBJ2-1, with no clear D. TRBV23-1 is filed as an ORF, its function uncertain. Trimming took off 8 bases at V and 12 bases at J, with 14 bases between the two ends. This CDR3 is built from 11 residues. The CDR3 bases are TGCGCCAGCCATAACTCGTGCCGGCAGTTCTTC. Encoded protein: CASHNSCRQFF.

DNA for the CDR3: TGTGCCAGCAGCTTAGATGGCCTAGCGGGGGGGTTTAGTTACGAGCAGTACTTC. It specifies CASSLDGLAGGFSYEQYF. This sequence joins TRBV11-2 and TRBJ2-7, with 12 bases that match TRBD2. This CDR3 region has 18 residues. Germline values: CDR1 SGHAT, CDR2 FQNNGV. Trimming took 0 bases from V and 4 from J; bases not matched to a gene: 10.

CDR3 residues: CASGYPEGHEQYF. CDR3 DNA sequence: TGTGCCAGCGGATACCCGGAGGGACACGAGCAGTACTTC. The genes are TRBV6-1 and TRBJ2-7, with D perhaps matching TRBD2 (6 bases). Germline CDR1 is MNHNS and CDR2 is SASEGT. V was pared by 8 bases and J by 5 bases, with 16 bases between. CDR3 length equals 13 residues.

This chain links TRBV2 with TRBJ1-4, with TRBD1 identical over 10 bases. This CDR3 comprises 14 residues. J gave up 7 bases and V 4 bases, and 3 bases lay outside the gene matches. Per germline, CDR1 SNHLY and CDR2 FYNNEI. CDR3: CASSGGTGVEKLFF. Written as DNA, the CDR3 is TGTGCCAGCAGTGGAGGGACAGGGGTTGAAAAACTGTTTTTT.

The chain is built from TRBV4-1 and TRBJ1-5; weak D call: TRBD1 (5 bases). This CDR3 contains 16 residues. Germline V gene sequence: CDR1 MGHRA, CDR2 YSYEKL. V was pared by 0 bases and J by 7 bases, with 16 bases between. The CDR3 protein is CASSQEGGSNWQPQHF. CDR3 DNA: TGCGCCAGCAGCCAAGAGGGGGGATCAAATTGGCAGCCCCAGCATTTT.

The genes are TRBV6-5 and TRBJ1-1, with 7 bases identical to TRBD1. Looked up from germline, CDR1 is MNHEY and CDR2 is SVGAGI. Trimming cost V 5 bases and J 5 bases; bases outside gene matches: 8. The CDR3 has 14 residues. In DNA form, the CDR3 reads TGTGCCAGCAGTGAGCGGACAGGCCTGACTGAAGCTTTCTTT. Its translation is CASSERTGLTEAFF.

This rearrangement joins TRBV5-1 to TRBJ2-7; D may be TRBD1 (5 bases). V was shortened by 4 bases and J by 4 bases, with 12 bases between the two germline ends. CDR3 size: 13 residues. Germline lookup yields CDR1 SGHRS and CDR2 YFSETQ. The CDR3 region is CASSVRVGYEQYF. Here the CDR3 DNA reads TGCGCCAGCAGCGTCAGGGTAGGATACGAGCAGTACTTC.

The gene calls are TRBV5-1 and TRBJ2-5; 7 nucleotides match TRBD1. The DNA end favors TRBJ2-7, so the J call may be wrong. The CDR3 loop spans 14 amino acids. CDR1 is SGHRS and CDR2 is YFSETQ in the germline V gene. CDR3 loop: CASSLVQGAYEQYF. In DNA form, the CDR3 reads TGCGCCAGCAGCTTGGTCCAGGGGGCCTACGAGCAGTACTTC.

This chain connects TRBV19 to TRBJ1-2; D is perhaps TRBD1 (6 bases). The germline CDR1 and CDR2 sequences are LNHDA and SQIVND (reference sequence). The CDR3 spans 14 residues. Trimming pared 0 bases from V and 4 bases from J, leaving 9 bases between. The CDR3 region has the DNA TGTGCCAGTAGTATAGAGGGGGCCCTCTATGGCTACACCTTC. Translated: CASSIEGALYGYTF.

This clone was recorded a few times. The chain links TRBV11-3 to TRBJ1-6; D remains unclear. Trimming removed 5 bases from V and 4 bases from J, with 3 bases in between. The CDR3 loop spans 12 amino acids. CDR1 and CDR2 (germline): SGHNT, YENEEA. The CDR3 DNA sequence: TGTGCCAGCAGCCCATATAATTCACCCCTCCACTTT. Translation gives CASSPYNSPLHF.

This clone was observed a few times. V and J are TRBV13 and TRBJ2-1; possibly TRBD2 for D (6 bases). The germline V gene has CDR1 PRHDT and CDR2 FYEKMQ (reference sequence). There are 12 residues in the CDR3. Between the trimmed V and J ends, which lost 6 bases and 9 bases, there was a span of 12 bases. CDR3 DNA sequence: TGTGCCAGCAGTTCCTTGGGAGGTGAGCAGTTCTTC. It specifies CASSSLGGEQFF.

This clone occurred a few times. This chain uses TRBV9 with TRBJ1-2, with a possible D match to TRBD1 (6 bases). Germline CDR1 and CDR2: SGDLS and YYNGEE. The CDR3 is made up of 15 amino acids. The V end lost 4 bases, the J end lost 7 bases, and 20 bases lay between the germline ends. Here the CDR3 DNA reads TGTGCCAGCAGCCCTCAGGTAACAGGGTCAGTTGGCTACACCTTC. It encodes CASSPQVTGSVGYTF.

This sequence joins TRBV7-2 and TRBJ2-7; D unclear. Germline V gives CDR1 SGHTA, CDR2 FQGNSA. The CDR3 covers 12 residues. The germline V and J ends were trimmed by 4 bases and 4 bases, with 8 bases remaining between them. Written as DNA, the CDR3 is TGTGCCAGCAGCTCCCGAGTGTACGAGCAGTACTTC. Its translation: CASSSRVYEQYF.